This T cell receptor beta chain was documented in a study of blood T cell repertoires in COVID-19. Under the authors' procedure: The authors estimated nucleated cell counts from reference gene primer amplification. This table comes from immunoSEQ multiplex PCR, and its TCRdb copy is limited to in-frame clones, with some not included. The D gene and trimming were derived from the DNA, and the V and J assignments and clone size from that table. The sample carries about 150,000 clones, over 80% recorded once. With 4 bases removed from V and 6 bases from J, the gap between germline ends came to 12 bases. The CDR3 extends over 13 amino acids. CDR1 is SGHNT and CDR2 is YYREEE in the germline V gene (reference sequence). Participants were placed into cohorts based on the clinical history they reported. Within the 2 weeks before study entry, each person in the exposed group met a COVID-19 case.

The clonotype was recovered from a man between 65 and 79 years old who had been exposed to COVID-19. This rearrangement joins TRBV5-4 to TRBJ2-3, with TRBD1 as a possible D gene (6 bases). The sequenced sample was PBMCs or T cells enriched from blood (not recorded which). In DNA form, the CDR3 reads TGTGCCAGCAGCCCCAGGGGCGCGGATACGCAGTATTTT. Translating gives CASSPRGADTQYF.